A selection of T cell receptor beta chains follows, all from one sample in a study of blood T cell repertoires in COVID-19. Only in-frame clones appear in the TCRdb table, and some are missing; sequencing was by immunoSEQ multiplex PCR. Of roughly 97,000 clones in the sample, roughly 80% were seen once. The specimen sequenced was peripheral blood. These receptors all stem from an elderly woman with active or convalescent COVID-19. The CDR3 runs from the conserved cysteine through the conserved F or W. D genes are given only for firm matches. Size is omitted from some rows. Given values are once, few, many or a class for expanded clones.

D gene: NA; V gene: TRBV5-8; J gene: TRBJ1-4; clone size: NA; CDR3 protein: CASSLGGTNEKLFF; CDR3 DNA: TGTGCCAGCAGCTTAGGGGGTACTAATGAAAAACTGTTTTTT
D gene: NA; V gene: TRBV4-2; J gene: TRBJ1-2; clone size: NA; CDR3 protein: CASSHEQGNNYGYTF; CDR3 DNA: TGTGCCAGCAGCCACGAACAGGGAAACAACTATGGCTACACCTTC
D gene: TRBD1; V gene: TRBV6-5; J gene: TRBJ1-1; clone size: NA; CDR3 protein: CASSLTTGVYTEAFF; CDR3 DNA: TGTGCCAGCAGTCTAACGACAGGGGTCTACACTGAAGCTTTCTTT
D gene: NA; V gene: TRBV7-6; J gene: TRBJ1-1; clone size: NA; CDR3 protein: CASSLGVSQNTEAFF; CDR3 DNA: TGTGCCAGCAGCTTAGGGGTTAGCCAAAACACTGAAGCTTTCTTT
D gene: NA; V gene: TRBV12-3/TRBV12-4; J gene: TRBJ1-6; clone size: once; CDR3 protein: CASSLGDNSPLHF; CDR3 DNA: TGTGCCAGCAGCCTAGGGGATAATTCACCCCTCCACTTT
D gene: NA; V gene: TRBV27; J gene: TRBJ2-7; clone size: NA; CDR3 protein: CASSFAGNYEQYF; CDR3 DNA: TGTGCCAGCAGTTTCGCAGGGAACTACGAGCAGTACTTC
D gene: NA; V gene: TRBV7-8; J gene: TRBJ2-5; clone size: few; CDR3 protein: CASSLGRASPAQETQYF; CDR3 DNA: TGTGCCAGCAGCTTAGGTAGGGCTAGCCCAGCCCAAGAGACCCAGTACTTC
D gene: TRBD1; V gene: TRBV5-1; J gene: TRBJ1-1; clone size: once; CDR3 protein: CASSSGTGGGTEAFF; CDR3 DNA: TGCGCCAGCAGCTCCGGCACAGGGGGAGGCACTGAAGCTTTCTTT
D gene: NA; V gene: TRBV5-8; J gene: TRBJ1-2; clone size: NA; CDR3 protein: CASNLPGNYGYTF; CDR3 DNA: TGTGCCAGCAATCTCCCGGGGAACTATGGCTACACCTTC
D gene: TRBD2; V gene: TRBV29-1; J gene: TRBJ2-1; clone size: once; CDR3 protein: CSVEGGGGVGYNEQFF; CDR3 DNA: TGCAGCGTTGAAGGGGGGGGAGGTGTCGGCTACAATGAGCAGTTCTTC
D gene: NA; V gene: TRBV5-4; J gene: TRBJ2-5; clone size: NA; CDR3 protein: CASSTDIQETQYF; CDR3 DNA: TGTGCCAGCAGCACTGACATCCAAGAGACCCAGTACTTC
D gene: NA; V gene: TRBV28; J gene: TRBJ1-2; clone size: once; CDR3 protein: CASSLRGNYGYTF; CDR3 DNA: TGTGCCAGCAGTTTACGGGGTAACTATGGCTACACCTTC
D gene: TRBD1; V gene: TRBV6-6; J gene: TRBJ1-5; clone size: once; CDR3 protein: CASCPPGQGINQPQHF; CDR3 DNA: TGTGCCAGCTGCCCCCCCGGACAGGGGATTAATCAGCCCCAGCATTTT
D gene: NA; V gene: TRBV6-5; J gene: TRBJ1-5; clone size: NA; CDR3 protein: CASSRRVNQPQHF; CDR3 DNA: TGTGCCAGCAGCCGCAGGGTAAATCAGCCCCAGCATTTT
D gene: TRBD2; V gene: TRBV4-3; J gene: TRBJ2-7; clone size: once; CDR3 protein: CASSQTVAGEHHEQYF; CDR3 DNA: TGCGCCAGCAGCCAAACCGTAGCGGGAGAGCACCACGAGCAGTACTTC
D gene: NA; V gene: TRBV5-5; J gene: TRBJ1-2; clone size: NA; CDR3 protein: CARAAGGIYGYTF; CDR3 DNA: TGTGCCCGCGCCGCGGGGGGGATCTATGGCTACACCTTC
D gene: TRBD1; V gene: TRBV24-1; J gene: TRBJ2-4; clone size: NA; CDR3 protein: CATSAAGQGKNIQYF; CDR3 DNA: TGTGCCACCAGTGCCGCGGGACAGGGGAAAAACATTCAGTACTTC
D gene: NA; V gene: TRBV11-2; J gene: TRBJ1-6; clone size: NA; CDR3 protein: CASSLETGWNSPLHF; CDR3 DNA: TGTGCCAGCAGCTTAGAGACAGGATGGAATTCACCCCTCCACTTT
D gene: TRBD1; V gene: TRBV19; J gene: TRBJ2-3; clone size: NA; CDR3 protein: CASSLRTGATTDTQYF; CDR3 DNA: TGTGCCAGTAGTCTACGGACAGGGGCCACCACAGATACGCAGTATTTT
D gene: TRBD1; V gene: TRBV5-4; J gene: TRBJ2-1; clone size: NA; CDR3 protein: CASSLLGPGTDYNEQFF; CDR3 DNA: TGTGCCAGCAGCTTGTTGGGGCCCGGGACAGACTACAATGAGCAGTTCTTC
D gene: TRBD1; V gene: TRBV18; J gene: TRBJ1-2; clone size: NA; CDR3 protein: CASSPRLGGQGIHGYTF; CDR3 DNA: TGTGCCAGCTCACCAAGGCTAGGGGGACAGGGGATCCATGGCTACACCTTC
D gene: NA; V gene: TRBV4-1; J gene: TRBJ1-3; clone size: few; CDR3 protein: CASSQAVRGNTIYF; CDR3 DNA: TGCGCCAGCAGCCAAGCGGTACGGGGAAACACCATATATTTT
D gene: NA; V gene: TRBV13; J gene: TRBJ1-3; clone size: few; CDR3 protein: CASSEWGTYSGNTIYF; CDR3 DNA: TGTGCCAGCAGCGAGTGGGGGACTTACTCTGGAAACACCATATATTTT
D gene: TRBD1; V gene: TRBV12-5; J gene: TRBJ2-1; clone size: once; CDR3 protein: CASGLVIGTGGSNNEQFF; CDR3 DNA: TGTGCTAGTGGTTTGGTAATCGGTACAGGGGGCTCAAACAATGAGCAGTTCTTC
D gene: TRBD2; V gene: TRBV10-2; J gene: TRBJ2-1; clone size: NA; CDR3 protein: CASSGIGLAGVNEQFF; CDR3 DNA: TGCGCCAGCAGTGGGATTGGACTAGCGGGAGTCAATGAGCAGTTCTTC
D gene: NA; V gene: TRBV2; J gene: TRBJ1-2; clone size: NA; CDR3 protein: CASMLPENLRGYTF; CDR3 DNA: TGTGCCAGCATGTTGCCGGAAAACTTGAGGGGCTACACCTTC
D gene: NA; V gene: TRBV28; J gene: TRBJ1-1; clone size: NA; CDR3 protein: CASSSSPGQNTEAFF; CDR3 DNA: TGTGCCAGTTCGTCATCCCCGGGACAGAACACTGAAGCTTTCTTT
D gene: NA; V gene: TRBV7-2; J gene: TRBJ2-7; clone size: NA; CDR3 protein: CASSSRDRGGYEQYF; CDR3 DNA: TGTGCCAGCAGCTCACGTGACAGGGGAGGGTACGAGCAGTACTTC
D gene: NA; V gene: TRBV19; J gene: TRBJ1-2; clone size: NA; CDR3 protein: CASSLNTGFHGYTF; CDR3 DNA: TGTGCCAGTAGTCTCAATACAGGGTTTCATGGCTACACCTTC
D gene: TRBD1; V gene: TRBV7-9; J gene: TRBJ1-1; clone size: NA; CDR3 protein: CASSSRTGGMNTEAFF; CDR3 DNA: TGTGCCAGCAGCTCACGGACAGGGGGCATGAACACTGAAGCTTTCTTT
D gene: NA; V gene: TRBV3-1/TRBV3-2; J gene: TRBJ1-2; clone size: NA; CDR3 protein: CASSQEWGTINYGYTF; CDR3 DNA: TGTGCCAGCAGCCAAGAGTGGGGCACGATTAACTATGGCTACACCTTC
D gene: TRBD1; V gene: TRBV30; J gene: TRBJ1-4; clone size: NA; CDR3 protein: CAWNRPGTVTVEKLFF; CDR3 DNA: TGTGCCTGGAACCGCCCCGGGACAGTGACGGTTGAAAAACTGTTTTTT
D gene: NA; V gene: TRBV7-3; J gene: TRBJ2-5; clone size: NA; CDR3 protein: CASSRGTRETQYF; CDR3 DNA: TGTGCCAGCAGCCGCGGGACTCGAGAGACCCAGTACTTC
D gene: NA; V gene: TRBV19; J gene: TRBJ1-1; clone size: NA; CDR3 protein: CASSFPGPEGGWNTEAFF; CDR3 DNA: TGTGCCAGTAGTTTCCCCGGGCCCGAAGGAGGGTGGAACACTGAAGCTTTCTTT
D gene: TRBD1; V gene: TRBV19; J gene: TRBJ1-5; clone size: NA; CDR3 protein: CATSGTVNQPQHF; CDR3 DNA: TGTGCCACCTCCGGGACAGTTAATCAGCCCCAGCATTTT
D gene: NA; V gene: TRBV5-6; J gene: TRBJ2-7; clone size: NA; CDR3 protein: CASTIVRTTTYEQYF; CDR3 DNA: TGTGCCAGCACCATCGTGAGGACAACCACCTACGAGCAGTACTTC
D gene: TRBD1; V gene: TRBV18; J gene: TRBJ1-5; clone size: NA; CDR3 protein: CASSPTQGVVSNQPQHF; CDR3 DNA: TGTGCCAGCTCACCTACACAGGGGGTGGTGAGCAATCAGCCCCAGCATTTT
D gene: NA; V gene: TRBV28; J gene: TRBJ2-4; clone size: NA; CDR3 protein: CASSFPGRNIQYF; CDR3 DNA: TGTGCCAGCAGTTTCCCAGGGAGGAACATTCAGTACTTC
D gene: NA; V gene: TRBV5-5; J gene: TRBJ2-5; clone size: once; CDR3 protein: CASSPQVGGKETQYF; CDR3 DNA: TGTGCCAGCAGCCCTCAGGTCGGGGGAAAAGAGACCCAGTACTTC
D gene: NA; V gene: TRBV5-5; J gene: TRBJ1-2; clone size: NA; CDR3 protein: CASSLGSGLFANYGYTF; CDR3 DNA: TGTGCCAGCAGCTTGGGATCAGGACTTTTCGCTAACTATGGCTACACCTTC
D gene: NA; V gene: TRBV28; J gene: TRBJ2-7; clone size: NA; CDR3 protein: CASTSGGVKTYEQYF; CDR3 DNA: TGTGCCAGCACCTCGGGGGGCGTAAAAACCTACGAGCAGTACTTC
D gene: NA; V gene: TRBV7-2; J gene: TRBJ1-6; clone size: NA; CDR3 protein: CASSLRSLPLHF; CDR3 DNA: TGTGCCAGCAGCCTGAGGTCTTTACCCCTCCACTTT
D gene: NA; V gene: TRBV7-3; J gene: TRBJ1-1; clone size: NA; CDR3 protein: CASSFSGMGTEAFF; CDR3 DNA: TGTGCCAGCAGCTTTTCGGGGATGGGCACTGAAGCTTTCTTT
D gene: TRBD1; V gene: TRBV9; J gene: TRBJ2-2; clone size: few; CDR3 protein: CASSGPGQGISPGELFF; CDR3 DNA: TGTGCCAGCAGCGGGCCGGGACAGGGAATTTCTCCCGGGGAGCTGTTTTTT
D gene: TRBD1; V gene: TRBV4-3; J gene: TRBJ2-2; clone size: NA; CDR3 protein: CASSQEGTATGELFF; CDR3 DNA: TGCGCCAGCAGCCAAGAAGGGACAGCGACCGGGGAGCTGTTTTTT
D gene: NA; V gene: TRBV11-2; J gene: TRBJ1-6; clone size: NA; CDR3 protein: CASSLSTAGYSPLHF; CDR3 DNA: TGTGCCAGCAGCCTATCGACAGCAGGATATTCACCCCTCCACTTT
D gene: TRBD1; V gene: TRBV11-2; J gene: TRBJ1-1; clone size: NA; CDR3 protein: CASSLKTGDTEAFF; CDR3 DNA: TGTGCCAGCAGCTTAAAGACAGGGGACACTGAAGCTTTCTTT
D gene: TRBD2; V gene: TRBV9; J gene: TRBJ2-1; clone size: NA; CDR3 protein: CASSVGGLAGEQFF; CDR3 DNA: TGTGCCAGCAGCGTAGGGGGACTAGCTGGTGAGCAGTTCTTC
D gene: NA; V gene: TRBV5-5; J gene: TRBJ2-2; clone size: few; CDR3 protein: CASRLGDQTGELFF; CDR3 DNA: TGTGCCAGCAGACTTGGAGATCAGACCGGGGAGCTGTTTTTT
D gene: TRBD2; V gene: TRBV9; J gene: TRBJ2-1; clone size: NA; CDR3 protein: CASSGLAGGSHEQFF; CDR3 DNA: TGTGCCAGCAGCGGACTAGCGGGAGGTAGCCATGAGCAGTTCTTC
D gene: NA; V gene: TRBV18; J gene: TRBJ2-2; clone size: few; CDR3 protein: CASLDRVSGELFF; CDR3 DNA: TGTGCCAGCCTCGACAGAGTTAGCGGGGAGCTGTTTTTT
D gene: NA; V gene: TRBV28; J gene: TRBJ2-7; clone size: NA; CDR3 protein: CASSPPTGPYEQYF; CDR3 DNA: TGTGCCAGCAGTCCCCCCACAGGGCCCTACGAGCAGTACTTC
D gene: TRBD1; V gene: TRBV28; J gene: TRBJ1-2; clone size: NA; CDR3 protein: CASRVSGQVGGYTF; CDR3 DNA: TGTGCCAGCAGGGTATCGGGACAGGTGGGGGGCTACACCTTC
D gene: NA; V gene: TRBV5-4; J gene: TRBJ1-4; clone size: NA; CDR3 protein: CASSLATPGTTNEKLFF; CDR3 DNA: TGTGCCAGCAGCTTGGCCACCCCAGGGACAACTAATGAAAAACTGTTTTTT